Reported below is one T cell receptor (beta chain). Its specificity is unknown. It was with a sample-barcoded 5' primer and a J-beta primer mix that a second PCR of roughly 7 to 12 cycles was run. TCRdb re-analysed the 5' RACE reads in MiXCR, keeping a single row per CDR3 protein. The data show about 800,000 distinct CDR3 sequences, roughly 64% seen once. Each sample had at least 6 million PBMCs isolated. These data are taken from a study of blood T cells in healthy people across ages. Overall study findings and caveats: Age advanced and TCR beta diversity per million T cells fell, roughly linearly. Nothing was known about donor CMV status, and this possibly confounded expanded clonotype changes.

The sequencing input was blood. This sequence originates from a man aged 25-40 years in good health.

CDR3 loop: CSVEPPSLYGYTF. Here the CDR3 DNA reads TGCAGCGTTGAACCACCCTCTCTCTATGGCTACACCTTC. The chain is built from TRBV29-1 and TRBJ1-2; D is uncertain. The CDR3 consists of 13 residues. Trimming removed 2 bases from V and 4 bases from J, with 11 bases in between. From germline, CDR1 is SQVTM and CDR2 ANQGSEA.